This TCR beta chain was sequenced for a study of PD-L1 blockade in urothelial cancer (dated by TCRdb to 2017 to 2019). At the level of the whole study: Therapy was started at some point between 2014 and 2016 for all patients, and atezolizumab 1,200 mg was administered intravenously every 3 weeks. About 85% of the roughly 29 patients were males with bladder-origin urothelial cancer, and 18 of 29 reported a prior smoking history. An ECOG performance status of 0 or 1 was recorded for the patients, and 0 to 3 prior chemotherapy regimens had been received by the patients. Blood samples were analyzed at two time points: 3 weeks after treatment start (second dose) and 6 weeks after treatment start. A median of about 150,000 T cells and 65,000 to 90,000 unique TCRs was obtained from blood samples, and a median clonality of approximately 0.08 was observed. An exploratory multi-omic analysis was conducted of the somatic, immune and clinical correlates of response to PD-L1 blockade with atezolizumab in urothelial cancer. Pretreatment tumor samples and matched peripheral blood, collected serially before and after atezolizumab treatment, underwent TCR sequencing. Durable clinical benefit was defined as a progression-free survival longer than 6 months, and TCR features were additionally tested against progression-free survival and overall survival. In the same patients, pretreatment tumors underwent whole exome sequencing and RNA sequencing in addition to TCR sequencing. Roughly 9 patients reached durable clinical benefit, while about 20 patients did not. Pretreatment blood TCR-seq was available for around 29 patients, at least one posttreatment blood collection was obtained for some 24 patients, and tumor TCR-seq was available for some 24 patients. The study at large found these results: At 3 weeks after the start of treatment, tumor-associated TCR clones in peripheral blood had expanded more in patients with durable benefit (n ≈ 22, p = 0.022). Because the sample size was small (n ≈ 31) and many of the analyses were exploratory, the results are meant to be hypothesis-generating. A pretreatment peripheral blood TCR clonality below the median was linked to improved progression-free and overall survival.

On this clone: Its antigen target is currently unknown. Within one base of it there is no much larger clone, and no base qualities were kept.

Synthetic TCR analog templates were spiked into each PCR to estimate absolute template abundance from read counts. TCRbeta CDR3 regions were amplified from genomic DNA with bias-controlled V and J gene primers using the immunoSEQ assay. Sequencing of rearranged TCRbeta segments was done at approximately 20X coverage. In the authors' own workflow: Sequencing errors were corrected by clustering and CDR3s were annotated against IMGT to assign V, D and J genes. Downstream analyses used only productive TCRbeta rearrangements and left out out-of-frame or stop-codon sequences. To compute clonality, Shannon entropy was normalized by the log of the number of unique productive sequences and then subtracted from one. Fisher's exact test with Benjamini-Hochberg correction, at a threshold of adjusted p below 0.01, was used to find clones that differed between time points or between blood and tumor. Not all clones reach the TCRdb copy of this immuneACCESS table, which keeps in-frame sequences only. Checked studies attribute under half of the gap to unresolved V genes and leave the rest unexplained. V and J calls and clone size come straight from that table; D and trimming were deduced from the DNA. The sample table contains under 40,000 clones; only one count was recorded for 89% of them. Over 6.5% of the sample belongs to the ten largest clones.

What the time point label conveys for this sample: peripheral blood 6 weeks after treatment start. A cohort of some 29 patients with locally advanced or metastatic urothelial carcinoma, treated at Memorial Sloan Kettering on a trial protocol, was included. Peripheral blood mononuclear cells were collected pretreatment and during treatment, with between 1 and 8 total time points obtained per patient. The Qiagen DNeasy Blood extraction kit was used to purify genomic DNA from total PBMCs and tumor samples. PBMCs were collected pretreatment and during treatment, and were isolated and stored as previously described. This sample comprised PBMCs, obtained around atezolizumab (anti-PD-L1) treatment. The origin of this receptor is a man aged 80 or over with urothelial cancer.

The nucleotides are TGTGCCAGCAGAAAACCGGGTAAGGAGCATGGCTACACCTTC. Its amino acids are CASRKPGKEHGYTF. The chain joins TRBV27 to TRBJ1-2, with the D gene uncertain. Including the terminal cysteine and phenylalanine, the CDR3 comprises 14 residues. The only DNA kept is the CDR3, 42 bases in frame from the first base. Cut back by 6 bases and 6 bases, the V and J ends lie 17 bases apart. CDR1 and CDR2 (MNHEY, SMNVEV) derive from the germline V gene (reference sequence).